This paragraph covers one T cell receptor beta chain sequence. This sample was included in a study of early T cells in non-severe SARS-CoV-2 infection. Study background: Sequenced material consisted of bulk RNA (from unsorted whole blood), and chains were unpaired.

TCRdb redid the calling of the 5' RACE reads with MiXCR, one entry per CDR3 protein. The sample lists more than 85,000 distinct CDR3 sequences, about 15% occurring once. CDR1 is SGHTA, CDR2 FQGNSA, per germline. Trimming removed 2 bases at V and 3 bases at J, with 5 bases between. The CDR3 has 13 residues. The TCR sequence derives from an adult who was a healthcare worker with PCR-confirmed SARS-CoV-2 infection or an uninfected control (not recorded which). Source material: whole blood. This chain links TRBV7-2 with TRBJ2-1; D not resolved. This chain's CDR3 is CASSLRLYNEQFF. The DNA of the CDR3 is TGTGCCAGCAGCTTAAGGCTCTACAATGAGCAGTTCTTC.